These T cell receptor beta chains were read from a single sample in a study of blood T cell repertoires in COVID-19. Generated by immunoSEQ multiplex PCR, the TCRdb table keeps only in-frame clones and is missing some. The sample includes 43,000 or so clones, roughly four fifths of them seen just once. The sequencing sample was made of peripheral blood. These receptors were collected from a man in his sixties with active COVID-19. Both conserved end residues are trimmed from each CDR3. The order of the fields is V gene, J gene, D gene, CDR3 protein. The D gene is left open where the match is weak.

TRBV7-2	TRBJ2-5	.	ASSPHWSPQETQY
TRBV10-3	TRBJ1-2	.	AISESQGYNYGYT
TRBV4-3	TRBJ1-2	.	ASSQAWGQEYGYT
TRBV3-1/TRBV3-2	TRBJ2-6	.	ASSRRTIFSSGANVLT
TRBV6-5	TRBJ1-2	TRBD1	AISTGRHGGYT
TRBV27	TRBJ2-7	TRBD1	ASSLSTGPYEQY
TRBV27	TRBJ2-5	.	ASSFRGAQGGETQY
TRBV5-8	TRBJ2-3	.	ASSPNMDTQY
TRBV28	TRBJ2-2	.	ASSFYTGELF
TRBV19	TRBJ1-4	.	ASSMGQGSEKLF
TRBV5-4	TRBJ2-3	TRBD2	ASSLAGGPASTDTQY
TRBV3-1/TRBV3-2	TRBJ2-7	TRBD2	ASSRGPAGEQY
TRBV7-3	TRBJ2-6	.	ASSPQAVISGANVLT
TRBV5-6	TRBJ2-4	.	ASSSTGTDPGD
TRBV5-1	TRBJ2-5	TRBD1	ASSLDRGRYETQY
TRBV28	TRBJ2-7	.	ASSLGGVGSYEQY
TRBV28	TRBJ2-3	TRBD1	ASGVTGTDSTDTQY
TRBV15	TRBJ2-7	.	ATSRDHGLRGIYEQY
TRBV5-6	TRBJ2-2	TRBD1	ASSSGQGVNTGELF
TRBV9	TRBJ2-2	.	ASSVEPRGELF
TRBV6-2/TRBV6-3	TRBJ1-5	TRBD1	ASSYSGQVSNQPQH
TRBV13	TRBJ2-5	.	ASSLYIQETQY
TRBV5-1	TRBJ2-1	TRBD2	ASRPGLAEGGAYNEQF
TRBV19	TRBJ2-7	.	ASSIVGTPPYEQY
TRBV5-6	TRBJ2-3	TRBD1	ASSLAAGGLRTDTQY
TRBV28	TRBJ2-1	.	ASSSPNYRELNLGSSYNEQF
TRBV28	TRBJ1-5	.	ASSLIRGNQPQH
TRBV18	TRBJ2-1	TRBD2	ASSPIGLADEQF
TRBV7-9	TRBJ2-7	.	ASISSSYEQY
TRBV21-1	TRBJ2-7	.	ASSPGWGPTYEQY
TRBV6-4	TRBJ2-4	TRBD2	ASSPTSGGAKNIQY
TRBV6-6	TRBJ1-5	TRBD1	ASREQGARNQPQH
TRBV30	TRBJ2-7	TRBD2	AWRRLAGASDEQY
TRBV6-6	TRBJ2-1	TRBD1	ASTQGAAVNEQF
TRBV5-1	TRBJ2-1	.	ASSLERVRSPEQF
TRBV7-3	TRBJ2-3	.	ASSRGTDRSTDTQY
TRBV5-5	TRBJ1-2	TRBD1	ASSFLQGGYT
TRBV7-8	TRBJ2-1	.	ASSFSGGLYNEQF
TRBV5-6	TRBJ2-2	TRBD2	ASSRGSGRARTGELF
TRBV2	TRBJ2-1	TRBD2	ALRLAENNEQF
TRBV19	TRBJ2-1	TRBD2	ASSMGSGRAYNEQF
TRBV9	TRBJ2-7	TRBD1	ASSETPGQGAFYEQY
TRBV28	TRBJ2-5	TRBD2	ASSLGLAGGQETQY
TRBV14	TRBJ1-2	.	ASSQLHGYT
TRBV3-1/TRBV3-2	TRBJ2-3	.	ASSQAEGFTDTQY
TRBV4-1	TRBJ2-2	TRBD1	ASSRWQTGAGELF
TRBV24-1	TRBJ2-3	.	ATSEIRTDTQY
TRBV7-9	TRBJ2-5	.	ASSLDYLQETQY
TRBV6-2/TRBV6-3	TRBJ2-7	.	ASSYVVRGEQY
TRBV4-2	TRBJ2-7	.	ASSQDISYEQY
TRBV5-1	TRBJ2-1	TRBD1	ASSLDRGYEQF
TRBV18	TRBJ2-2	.	ASSPRGRGAGYGELF
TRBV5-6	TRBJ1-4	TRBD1	ASNRDRATNEKLF
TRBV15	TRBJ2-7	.	ATSPTLGSEQY
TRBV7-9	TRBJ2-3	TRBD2	ASSGTSYTDTQY
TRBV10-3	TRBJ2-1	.	AISEEMVAGLGNEQF
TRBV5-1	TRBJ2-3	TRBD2	ASSVSGGLDTQY
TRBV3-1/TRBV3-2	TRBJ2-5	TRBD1	ASSLGTGGRETQY
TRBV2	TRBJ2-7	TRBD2	ASRDGTSSYEQY